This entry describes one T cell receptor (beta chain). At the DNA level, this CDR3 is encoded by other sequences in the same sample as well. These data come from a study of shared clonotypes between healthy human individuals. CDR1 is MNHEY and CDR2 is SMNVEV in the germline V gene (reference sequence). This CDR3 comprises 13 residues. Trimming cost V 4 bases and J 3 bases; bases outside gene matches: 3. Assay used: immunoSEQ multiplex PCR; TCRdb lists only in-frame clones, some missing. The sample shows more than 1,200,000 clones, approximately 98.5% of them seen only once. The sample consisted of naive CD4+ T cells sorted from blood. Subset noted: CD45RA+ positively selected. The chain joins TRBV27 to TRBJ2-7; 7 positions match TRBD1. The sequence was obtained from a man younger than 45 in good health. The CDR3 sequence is CASSSSGGYEQYF. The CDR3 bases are TGTGCCAGCAGTTCTTCAGGGGGCTACGAGCAGTACTTC.